A selection of T cell receptor beta chains follows, all from one sample in a study of OX40 agonist ivuxolimab in advanced cancers. TCRdb keeps only in-frame clones here, not all; method: immunoSEQ multiplex PCR. The data contain 45,000 or so clones, 80% of them seen just once; the ten biggest clones take up roughly 7%. Specimen: CD4+ or CD8+ T cells sorted from blood, collected in a trial of the OX40 agonist ivuxolimab. The receptors stem from an adult with an advanced solid tumor such as melanoma, head and neck, liver or kidney cancer. CDR3s include the opening cysteine and the closing phenylalanine or tryptophan. The D gene is left open where the match is weak. For some rows the clone size is stated as once, few or many, or as a class when expanded; others skip it.

clone_size	v_call	cdr3_length	j_call	d_call	cdr3_nt	cdr3_aa
-	TRBV6-6	14	TRBJ2-7	-	TGTGCCAGCAGTTACTCGAAGGGCCGTCTCGAGCAGTACTTC	CASSYSKGRLEQYF
-	TRBV12-5	14	TRBJ2-7	-	TGTGCTAGTGCCTACCCGGGTAGCTCCTACGAGCAGTACTTC	CASAYPGSSYEQYF
-	TRBV7-6	16	TRBJ2-1	-	TGTGCCAGCAGCGTGACCCGGGCCGAAGGAAGCAATGAGCAGTTCTTC	CASSVTRAEGSNEQFF
-	TRBV7-9	18	TRBJ2-3	TRBD1	TGTGCCAGCAGCAAGTCACAGGACAGGACATACTTCACAGATACGCAGTATTTT	CASSKSQDRTYFTDTQYF
-	TRBV11-2	15	TRBJ2-1	-	TGTGCCAGCAGCTTAAGGGGGGGCGCCTACAATGAGCAGTTCTTC	CASSLRGGAYNEQFF
-	TRBV30	11	TRBJ2-7	-	TGTGCCTGGAGCCGACCCAGGGAGCAGTACTTC	CAWSRPREQYF
-	TRBV5-1	15	TRBJ2-1	-	TGCGCCAGCAGCAAGGCTAGGGCTACCTACAATGAGCAGTTCTTC	CASSKARATYNEQFF
-	TRBV5-1	15	TRBJ2-1	TRBD1	TGCGCCAGCAGCTTGGGGGGACAGGGGAGCAATGAGCAGTTCTTC	CASSLGGQGSNEQFF
-	TRBV5-1	14	TRBJ1-4	-	TGCGCCAGCAGCTTAGGGACCATTAATGAAAAACTGTTTTTT	CASSLGTINEKLFF
-	TRBV10-2	12	TRBJ1-1	-	TGCGCCAGCAGTGAGTCGAGCACTGAAGCTTTCTTT	CASSESSTEAFF
-	TRBV6-6	14	TRBJ2-5	TRBD2	TGTGCCAGCAGCGGGACTAGCAAGCAAGAGACCCAGTACTTC	CASSGTSKQETQYF
-	TRBV27	13	TRBJ1-2	TRBD1	TGTGCCAGCGGACAGGGCACTCTCTATGGCTACACCTTC	CASGQGTLYGYTF
-	TRBV7-9	14	TRBJ2-1	-	TGTGCCAGCAGCCTGCCTGGCGGGAACTATGAGCAGTTCTTC	CASSLPGGNYEQFF
-	TRBV4-1	16	TRBJ2-1	TRBD2	TGCGCCAGCAGCCAAAGGTGGGGACTAGGAAACAATGAGCAGTTCTTC	CASSQRWGLGNNEQFF
once	TRBV30	13	TRBJ2-3	-	TGTGCCTGGTGGGACTTCCGCACAGATACGCAGTATTTT	CAWWDFRTDTQYF
medium-sized	TRBV20-1	11	TRBJ1-2	-	TGCAGTGCCCCTGATAACTATGGCTACACCTTC	CSAPDNYGYTF
-	TRBV2	12	TRBJ2-2	TRBD1	TGTGCCAGCAGCCAACAGGGGTGGGAGCTGTTTTTT	CASSQQGWELFF
-	TRBV14	15	TRBJ2-7	TRBD1	TGTGCCAGCAGCCAATTCAGGGACAGCTCCTACGAGCAGTACTTC	CASSQFRDSSYEQYF
-	TRBV30	16	TRBJ2-1	-	TGTGCCTGGAGCGGGAGAGGGCGACTCTCTTTCTATGAGCAGTTCTTC	CAWSGRGRLSFYEQFF
-	TRBV28	14	TRBJ2-3	-	TGTGCCAGCAGTTTAGCGGGGAACACAGATACGCAGTATTTT	CASSLAGNTDTQYF
-	TRBV5-1	12	TRBJ2-1	-	TGCGCCAGCAGCGACAATTTGTTTGAGCAGTTCTTC	CASSDNLFEQFF
-	TRBV14	14	TRBJ2-1	-	TGTGCCAGCAACGCAGGGGGGACCTACAATGAGCAGTTCTTC	CASNAGGTYNEQFF
-	TRBV19	15	TRBJ2-5	TRBD2	TGTGCCAGTAGTATGGCGGGAGGGCCCCAAGAGACCCAGTACTTC	CASSMAGGPQETQYF
once	TRBV29-1	12	TRBJ1-2	-	TGCAGCGTTTTGACACCTTCGGGTGGCTACACCTTC	CSVLTPSGGYTF
-	TRBV19	15	TRBJ2-5	-	TGTGCCAGTAGTGGCGGGGAAGGAAGGGGAGAGACCCAGTACTTC	CASSGGEGRGETQYF
-	TRBV27	14	TRBJ2-1	-	TGTGCCAGCAGACTATTAGAGGACCCCAATTTGGCGTTCTTC	CASRLLEDPNLAFF
medium-sized	TRBV2	13	TRBJ1-5	-	TGTGCCAGCAATGTGCATGGGAGCGAGCCCCAGCATTTT	CASNVHGSEPQHF
-	TRBV5-8	16	TRBJ2-1	TRBD1	TGTGCCAGCAGCAGACAGGGGGTCTACCGATACAATGAGCAGTTCTTC	CASSRQGVYRYNEQFF
few	TRBV6-5	15	TRBJ2-5	TRBD1	TGTGCCAGCAGTTACGGGACAGGGTGGCAAGAGACCCAGTACTTC	CASSYGTGWQETQYF
few	TRBV7-2	12	TRBJ1-5	TRBD1	TGTGCCAGCAGTGGACAGGAACAGCCCCAGCATTTT	CASSGQEQPQHF
-	TRBV5-1	15	TRBJ1-5	TRBD1	TGCGCCAGCAGCTTGGCAGGGGACAGATTCTCGCCCCAGCATTTT	CASSLAGDRFSPQHF